This T cell receptor (beta chain) stems from a study of blood T cell repertoires in COVID-19. The wider study: Sites across the United States, Italy and Spain contributed samples from acute and convalescent COVID-19. T cells, B-cell-depleted T cells, or PBMCs provided the cDNA or gDNA that served as material.

Patients in Seattle were enrolled during active infection, then followed longitudinally. The CDR3 sequence is 15 residues long. Per the germline V gene, CDR1 is SGHRS and CDR2 is YFSETQ. The V and J ends lost 2 bases and 4 bases respectively, with 12 bases between them. Source study methods: Counts of nucleated cells, estimated from reference gene primer amplification, were obtained. Profiled with immunoSEQ multiplex PCR; TCRdb holds only in-frame clones, not every one. V, J and clone size are taken as reported in that table, and D and trimming were inferred from the DNA itself. This sample has 500,000 to 600,000 clones, with about 88% found just once.

The chain carries TRBV5-1 and TRBJ1-4; D not certain. This sequence originates from a woman in her fifties or sixties with COVID-19, enrolled during active disease. Sequenced sample: peripheral blood. The CDR3 spells CASSLKSGINEKLFF. CDR3 nucleotides: TGCGCCAGCAGCTTAAAATCCGGGATTAATGAAAAACTGTTTTTT.